The text below deals with one T cell receptor (beta chain). Antigen: not known. This sample's treatment: roughly 11-day PBMC culture with coronavirus spike peptide pools or control peptides (ViraFEST assay). March to December 2020 was the span of positive PCR dates, which predated US Alpha, Beta and Delta variants. Replacement of half the medium with fresh IL-2 medium took place on days 3 and 7. Cultured CD4+ T-cell DNA underwent Oncomine TCR Beta short-read sequencing. DNA came from CD4+ T cells after culture. Each CDR3 protein is one row after TCRdb ran MiXCR on the PCR reads. Of about 22,000 distinct CDR3 sequences listed, about 33% were seen once; the top ten hold around 12%. These data belong to a study of vaccination and CD4 T cells after COVID-19. Losses at the gene ends were 4 bases for V and 0 bases for J; bases not matched to a gene: 9. In germline, CDR1 is SNHLY, CDR2 FYNNEI. CDR3 length: 17 amino acids.

The TCR sequence derives from a human donor with COVID-19. The V and J genes are TRBV2 and TRBJ2-3; 8 bases are a match to TRBD1. The sequenced material came from cultured CD4+ T cells from blood. The CDR3: CASSVGQVLYSTDTQYF. DNA of the CDR3: TGTGCCAGCAGTGTGGGACAGGTGCTATATAGCACAGATACGCAGTATTTT.